Below, 6 T cell receptor beta chains from the same sample are listed, as sequenced in a study of T cell responses to AZD1222 COVID-19 vaccine. The table came from immunoSEQ multiplex PCR; TCRdb's copy has only in-frame clones and leaves some out. The sample lists 170,000 or so clones, roughly nine tenths seen once, with about 3% in the top ten. This specimen consisted of peripheral blood, obtained on day 0 of AZD1222 vaccination. The receptors were sampled from an adult in good health.

V gene TRBV5-1 combines with J gene TRBJ1-1; D is ambiguous. Germline loops: CDR1 SGHRS, CDR2 YFSETQ. With 0 bases removed from V and 3 bases from J, the gap between germline ends came to 15 bases. The CDR3 spans 16 residues. CDR3 sequence reads: CASSLELGRTYTEAFF. The CDR3 DNA reads TGCGCCAGCAGCTTGGAATTAGGGCGGACCTACACTGAAGCTTTCTTT. Full variable domain (missing parts from reference TRBV5-1 and TRBJ1-1): KAGVTQTPRYLIKTRGQQVTLSCSPISGHRSVSWYQQTPGQGLQFLFEYFSETQRNKGNFPGRFSGRQFSNSRSEMNVSTLELGDSALYLCASSLELGRTYTEAFFGQGTRLTVV.

The chain is built from TRBV18 and TRBJ1-1, with TRBD1 identical over 9 bases. CDR1 is KGHSH, CDR2 LQKENI, per germline. The V segment lost 5 bases and the J segment 0 bases; nucleotides outside the gene matches: 4. The CDR3 is made up of 15 amino acids. CDR3 sequence reads: CASSTQGAMNTEAFF. CDR3 nucleotide sequence: TGTGCCAGCTCAACACAGGGGGCGATGAACACTGAAGCTTTCTTT.

The chain is built from TRBV18 and TRBJ1-3, with D perhaps matching TRBD1 (5 bases). CDR1 and CDR2 from the germline V gene are KGHSH and LQKENI. This CDR3 contains 14 residues. The V end was cut by 2 bases, the J end by 4 bases, with 9 bases between. CDR3 residues: CASSPGQAGNTIYF. For the CDR3, the DNA is TGTGCCAGCTCACCAGGACAAGCCGGAAACACCATATATTTT.

The CDR3 spells CASSLPLNSYNEQFF. Written as DNA, the CDR3 is TGTGCCAGCAGCCTGCCTTTGAACTCCTACAATGAGCAGTTCTTC. The chain has TRBV11-2 and TRBJ2-1; D is ambiguous. The CDR3 loop spans 15 amino acids. The ends were cut back, 5 bases at V and 0 bases at J, with 11 bases in the middle. In germline, CDR1 is SGHAT, CDR2 FQNNGV.

The gene calls are TRBV6-5 and TRBJ2-1, with 9 positions matching TRBD2. Trimming took 5 bases from V and 7 from J; bases not matched to a gene: 9. The CDR3 covers 15 residues. CDR1 and CDR2 (germline): MNHEY, SVGAGI. In DNA, the CDR3 is TGTGCCAGCAGTCGGGGACTAGCTGAACCGAATGAGCAGTTCTTC. This codes for CASSRGLAEPNEQFF.

The CDR3 reads CASSPTTGVGAYGYTF. CDR3 sequence (DNA): TGCGCCAGCAGCCCAACCACAGGGGTGGGCGCCTATGGCTACACCTTC. The chain couples TRBV5-1 to TRBJ1-2, with 7 nucleotides matching TRBD1. CDR1 is SGHRS and CDR2 is YFSETQ in the germline V gene. This CDR3 region has 16 residues. J gave up 4 bases and V 4 bases, and 13 bases lay outside the gene matches.